Given below is one T cell receptor beta chain in context. The antigen is unknown. Only in-frame clones appear in the TCRdb table, and some are missing; sequencing was by immunoSEQ multiplex PCR. The sample consists of 75,000 to 95,000 clones, over 75% of them appearing once. This record belongs to a study of T cell responses to AZD1222 COVID-19 vaccine. Study-wide results and limits: Clonal diversity may have been underestimated in mostly white British donors.

The CDR3 spans 17 residues. Material: peripheral blood, obtained on day 0 of AZD1222 vaccination. The origin of this receptor is an adult in good health. The genes are TRBV21-1 and TRBJ1-3. TRBV21-1 is listed as a pseudogene. CDR3 in amino acids: CASILGESGSSGNTIYF. CDR3 sequence (DNA): TGTGCCAGCATCCTAGGGGAGTCAGGAAGCTCTGGAAACACCATATATTTT.